This TCR beta chain was captured in a study of blood T cell repertoires in COVID-19. TCRdb keeps only in-frame clones here, not all; method: immunoSEQ multiplex PCR. The sample records around 54,000 clones, around 73% being singletons. Participants had their cohort set by participant-reported clinical history. Germline CDR1 reads SEHNR; CDR2 reads FQNEAQ (reference sequence). The CDR3 is 14 amino acids. Losses at the gene ends were 6 bases for V and 7 bases for J; bases not matched to a gene: 4. This clone was recorded once. The specimen sequenced was PBMCs or T cells enriched from blood (not recorded which). The TCR originated in a woman in her forties or fifties with acute COVID-19. The chain recombines TRBV7-9 with TRBJ1-5; 12 bases agree with TRBD1. CDR3 residues: CASRGQGAGQPQHF. As DNA, the CDR3 is TGTGCCAGCAGGGGACAGGGGGCTGGGCAGCCCCAGCATTTT. Full variable domain (rest looked up from reference TRBV7-9 and TRBJ1-5): DTGVSQNPRHKITKRGQNVTFRCDPISEHNRLYWYRQTLGQGPEFLTYFQNEAQLEKSRLLSDRFSAERPKGSFSTLEIQRTEQGDSAMYLCASRGQGAGQPQHFGDGTRLSIL.